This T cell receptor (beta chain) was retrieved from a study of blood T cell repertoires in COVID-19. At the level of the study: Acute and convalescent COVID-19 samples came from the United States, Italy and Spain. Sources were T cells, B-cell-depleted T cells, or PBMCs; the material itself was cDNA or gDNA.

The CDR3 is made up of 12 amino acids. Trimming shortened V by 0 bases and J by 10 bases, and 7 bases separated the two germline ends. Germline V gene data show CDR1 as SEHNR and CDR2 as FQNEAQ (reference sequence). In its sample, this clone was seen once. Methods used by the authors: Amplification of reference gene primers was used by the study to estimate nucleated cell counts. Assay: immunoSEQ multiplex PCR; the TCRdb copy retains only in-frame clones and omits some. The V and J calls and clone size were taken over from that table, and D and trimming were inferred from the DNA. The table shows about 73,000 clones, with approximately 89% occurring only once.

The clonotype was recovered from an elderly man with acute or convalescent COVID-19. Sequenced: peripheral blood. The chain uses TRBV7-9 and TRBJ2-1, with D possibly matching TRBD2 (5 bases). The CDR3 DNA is TGTGCCAGCAGCTTAGCGCCGGGGGAGCAGTTCTTC. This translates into CASSLAPGEQFF.